This entry lists 20 T cell receptor beta chains sequenced from one sample in a study of CD4 T cells in relation to SARS-CoV-2 and coronaviruses. Assay used: immunoSEQ multiplex PCR; TCRdb lists only in-frame clones, some missing. The sample holds 25,000 to 30,000 clones, more than 60% seen once. The unexposed donors gave CD4+ T cells in about 2010-2019, prior to COVID-19. After around nine days of culture, CD4+ T cells were isolated. For these receptors, no antigen is known. The sample comprised CD4+ T cells from PBMCs, cultured in vitro. All receptors derive from a human donor in good health.

The chain carries TRBV9 and TRBJ2-1; 9 bases are shared with TRBD2. The junction had 6 bases not matched to a gene; V was cut back by 2 bases and J by 6 bases. This CDR3 is built from 15 residues. Germline V CDR1 and CDR2: SGDLS, YYNGEE. The CDR3 region is CASSVGREGRNEQFF. The DNA of the CDR3 is TGTGCCAGCAGCGTCGGGCGGGAGGGCCGCAATGAGCAGTTCTTC.

The chain recombines TRBV11-2 with TRBJ2-7; a weak D match, TRBD2 (5 bases). Between the trimmed V and J ends, which lost 0 bases and 3 bases, there was a span of 12 bases. CDR1 and CDR2 from the germline V gene are SGHAT and FQNNGV. The length of the CDR3 is 15 residues. In DNA form, the CDR3 reads TGTGCCAGCAGCTTAGATTTGCTAGCCTACTACGAGCAGTACTTC. Its translation is CASSLDLLAYYEQYF. The whole variable domain, filled in from reference TRBV11-2 and TRBJ2-7, reads EAGVAQSPRYKIIEKRQSVAFWCNPISGHATLYWYQQILGQGPKLLIQFQNNGVVDDSQLPKDRFSAERLKGVDSTLKIQPAKLEDSAVYLCASSLDLLAYYEQYFGPGTRLTVT.

The CDR3 nucleotides read TGTGCCAGCAGCGTAGATATAGGAGCGAACACCGGGGAGCTGTTTTTT. Protein product: CASSVDIGANTGELFF. This rearrangement joins TRBV9 to TRBJ2-2; D gene unclear. Looked up from germline, CDR1 is SGDLS and CDR2 is YYNGEE. Trimming stripped 0 bases from V and 0 bases from J, with 9 bases between. CDR3 length equals 16 residues.

This sequence joins TRBV27 and TRBJ2-3; TRBD2 agrees at 9 bases. The CDR3 sequence is 14 residues long. Per the germline V gene, CDR1 is MNHEY and CDR2 is SMNVEV (reference sequence). Losses at the gene ends were 7 bases for V and 5 bases for J; bases not matched to a gene: 7. The CDR3 reads CASNSRTSVDTQYF. DNA of the CDR3: TGTGCCAGCAATTCCCGGACTAGCGTAGATACGCAGTATTTT.

This chain joins TRBV10-3 and TRBJ2-2; 11 bases are a match to TRBD1. The CDR3 contains 14 residues. The germline V gene encodes CDR1 ENHRY and CDR2 SYGVKD. V shed 7 bases, J shed 6 bases, and the junction held 4 bases outside the gene matches. The CDR3 DNA reads as TGTGCCATCAAGGACAGGGGGCAGGCCGGGGAGCTGTTTTTT. Its translation: CAIKDRGQAGELFF.

This chain joins TRBV29-1 and TRBJ1-1; unclear D gene. This CDR3 region has 13 residues. Trimming left V 6 bases short and J 13 bases short, with 24 bases between. Germline loops: CDR1 SQVTM, CDR2 ANQGSEA. The CDR3 protein is CSVAAFSSLGFFF. In DNA form, the CDR3 reads TGCAGCGTCGCTGCCTTTTCTAGCCTGGGATTTTTCTTT.

The rearrangement joins TRBV5-1 to TRBJ1-3, with D possibly being TRBD1 (6 bases). Germline assignment: CDR1 SGHRS and CDR2 YFSETQ. V shed 4 bases and J shed 6 bases, with 14 bases lying between them. The CDR3 contains 14 residues. The CDR3 reads CASSGTGFENTIYF. The CDR3 nucleotides read TGCGCCAGCAGCGGTACAGGGTTCGAAAACACCATATATTTT.

J is TRBJ2-7 and V is TRBV7-9; tentative D call: TRBD1 (6 bases). The CDR3 is made up of 14 amino acids. Trimming stripped 5 bases from V and 3 bases from J, with 14 bases between. Looked up from germline, CDR1 is SEHNR and CDR2 is FQNEAQ (reference sequence). The CDR3 here is CASSPWDIHYEQYF. The CDR3 region has the DNA TGTGCCAGCAGCCCATGGGACATCCACTACGAGCAGTACTTC. Looking up the rest from reference TRBV7-9 and TRBJ2-7 gives the full variable domain: DTGVSQNPRHKITKRGQNVTFRCDPISEHNRLYWYRQTLGQGPEFLTYFQNEAQLEKSRLLSDRFSAERPKGSFSTLEIQRTEQGDSAMYLCASSPWDIHYEQYFGPGTRLTVT.

The rearrangement uses TRBV4-1 and TRBJ1-3; weak D call: TRBD1 (5 bases). Germline CDR1 is MGHRA and CDR2 is YSYEKL. V was shortened by 8 bases and J by 0 bases, with 5 bases between the two germline ends. The CDR3 consists of 12 residues. The CDR3 DNA reads TGCGCCAGCGGGGGCTCTGGAAACACCATATATTTT. It encodes CASGGSGNTIYF.

This chain joins TRBV4-3 and TRBJ2-5; 9 bases are shared with TRBD2. This CDR3 is built from 16 residues. Germline V gene lookup returns CDR1 LGHNA and CDR2 YSLEER. Losses at the gene ends were 1 base for V and 2 bases for J; bases not matched to a gene: 5. This CDR3 is CASSQGSGGPQETQYF. The CDR3, as DNA: TGCGCCAGCAGCCAAGGAAGCGGGGGGCCTCAAGAGACCCAGTACTTC.

The chain couples TRBV25-1 to TRBJ2-5; 10 nucleotides align to TRBD1. The CDR3 runs to 14 residues. In germline, CDR1 is MGHDK, CDR2 SYGVNS. Unmatched junction bases numbered 2, after V lost 3 bases and J lost 4 bases. CDR3 DNA: TGTGCCAGCAGTGATGGACAGGGGGGAGAGACCCAGTACTTC. As protein: CASSDGQGGETQYF.

V usage is TRBV29-1 and J usage is TRBJ2-1; 8 bases line up with TRBD2. From germline, CDR1 is SQVTM and CDR2 ANQGSEA. This CDR3 spans 11 amino acids. Trimming cost V 7 bases and J 12 bases; bases outside gene matches: 8. The CDR3 sequence: CSAFRGGSQFF. The CDR3 DNA reads as TGCAGCGCCTTCCGGGGGGGCTCGCAGTTCTTC.

This clone has just one count. V gene TRBV6-5 combines with J gene TRBJ2-7; a weak D match, TRBD1 (6 bases). This CDR3 has 15 amino acids. With 0 bases removed from V and 4 bases from J, the gap between germline ends came to 13 bases. In germline, CDR1 is MNHEY, CDR2 SVGAGI. The CDR3 is CASSYSGDRLYEQYF. CDR3 in DNA: TGTGCCAGCAGTTACTCCGGCGACAGGCTTTACGAGCAGTACTTC.

The V call is TRBV19, the J call TRBJ1-2; a possible D gene is TRBD1 (5 bases). V was trimmed by 8 bases and J by 1 base, leaving 14 bases between them. The CDR3 has 14 amino acids. The germline V gene encodes CDR1 LNHDA and CDR2 SQIVND (reference sequence). The CDR3 protein is CASHQPGVNYGYTF. The CDR3 DNA reads as TGTGCCAGTCATCAGCCGGGGGTTAACTATGGCTACACCTTC.

This clone was counted between two and nine times. This chain uses TRBV7-2 with TRBJ2-6; D possibly corresponds to TRBD2 (6 bases). With 5 bases removed from V and 1 base from J, the gap between germline ends came to 12 bases. In germline, CDR1 is SGHTA, CDR2 FQGNSA. The CDR3 spans 16 residues. The chain's CDR3 is CASSPDGGSGANVLTF. The CDR3, as DNA: TGTGCCAGCAGCCCCGACGGAGGGTCTGGGGCCAACGTCCTGACTTTC.

This rearrangement joins TRBV5-5 to TRBJ2-3; D may be TRBD2 (6 bases). Deletions cut 4 bases from V and 5 bases from J, with 17 bases between. CDR1 and CDR2 (germline): SGHKS, YYEKEE (reference sequence). CDR3 length: 15 amino acids. DNA of the CDR3: TGTGCCAGCAGCGGACTACCCGAGTTTAGAGATACGCAGTATTTT. Its protein product is CASSGLPEFRDTQYF.

This chain connects TRBV18 to TRBJ1-5; D gene ambiguous. The germline V and J ends were trimmed by 6 bases and 6 bases, with 18 bases remaining between them. The CDR3 loop spans 15 amino acids. The germline V gene encodes CDR1 KGHSH and CDR2 LQKENI. CDR3 protein: CASSTTSLGSQPQHF. The CDR3 DNA follows: TGTGCCAGCTCCACGACGTCTCTCGGGTCTCAGCCCCAGCATTTT.

The chain joins TRBV7-2 to TRBJ2-2; no firm D call. This CDR3 region has 14 residues. CDR1 and CDR2 from the germline V gene are SGHTA and FQGNSA. The V and J ends lost 4 bases and 1 base respectively, with 7 bases between them. The CDR3 DNA sequence: TGTGCCAGCAGCTCGACGGGGAACACCGGGGAGCTGTTTTTT. It is translated as CASSSTGNTGELFF.

V is TRBV6-5 and J is TRBJ2-2; no clear D. CDR3 size: 14 residues. Germline CDR1 is MNHEY and CDR2 is SVGAGI. The V end lost 11 bases, the J end lost 0 bases, and 13 bases lay between the germline ends. Written as DNA, the CDR3 is TGTGCCGCCCGGACCGTAACGAACACCGGGGAGCTGTTTTTT. Translation gives CAARTVTNTGELFF.

This chain joins TRBV4-3 and TRBJ2-3; the D gene is possibly TRBD2 (6 bases). The CDR3 sequence is 14 residues long. The germline V gene encodes CDR1 LGHNA and CDR2 YSLEER. V was cut by 2 bases and J by 4 bases, with 10 bases left in between. CDR3: CASSQPTSPDTQYF. The CDR3 DNA reads TGCGCCAGCAGCCAACCGACTAGTCCAGATACGCAGTATTTT.